The rows below give T cell receptor beta chains drawn from one sample of a study of Ad26.COV2.S vaccination and SARS-CoV-2 variants. Some clones are missing from TCRdb's copy, which holds only in-frame ones; the method was immunoSEQ multiplex PCR. The repertoire holds about 320,000 clones, with around 84% as singletons. The sample here was peripheral blood, taken in a trial of Ad26.COV2.S vaccine versus placebo. The receptor set was obtained from a person between 18 and 60 years old who received the Ad26.COV2.S COVID-19 vaccine or a placebo. Both conserved end residues are part of each CDR3. Each record gives: J gene, V gene, CDR3 protein.

TRBJ2-1,TRBV30,CAWRARDRGASNEQFF
TRBJ2-1,TRBV6-4,CASSDDKRGFDEQFF
TRBJ1-2,TRBV9,CASSITPDSNYGYTF
TRBJ2-5,TRBV6-2/TRBV6-3,CASSPGGRMGETQYF
TRBJ1-4,TRBV30,CAWEAGAGNEKLFF
TRBJ1-5,TRBV7-2,CASSYPGTGKPQHF
TRBJ2-2,TRBV25-1,CASSATGTGSGELFF
TRBJ2-1,TRBV3-1/TRBV3-2,CASSQRDTYNEQFF
TRBJ1-3,TRBV6-5,CASSMGAPGGNTIYF
TRBJ2-7,TRBV7-8,CASSLAGGAIYEQYF
TRBJ2-3,TRBV9,CASSVASGFTDTQYF
TRBJ1-2,TRBV7-3,CASSSRRGKNYGYTF
TRBJ2-1,TRBV5-8,CASSLAAEQFF
TRBJ1-4,TRBV5-1,CASSLGARPRNEKLFF
TRBJ2-7,TRBV6-5,CASRIGTSGGWEQYF
TRBJ1-2,TRBV6-2/TRBV6-3,CASSYTYLSESSRGYTF
TRBJ1-4,TRBV15,CATSSRVTGEEKLFF
TRBJ1-3,TRBV29-1,CSARQFSGNTIYF
TRBJ1-1,TRBV2,CASSDRVAEAFF
TRBJ2-1,TRBV7-9,CASGQDVSDEQFF
TRBJ1-2,TRBV7-8,CASSALGPYGYTF
TRBJ1-3,TRBV7-2,CASSSWGAGGNTIYF
TRBJ1-2,TRBV5-6,CASSRDRRNYGYTF
TRBJ2-3,TRBV6-5,CASSLQRSSTDTQYF
TRBJ2-7,TRBV7-2,CASSLAKESYEQYF
TRBJ1-1,TRBV18,CASSPNWGSAGGRNTEAFF
TRBJ1-1,TRBV10-3,CAISDRGGTEAFF
TRBJ2-7,TRBV3-1/TRBV3-2,CASSQEGTGNLVDEQYF
TRBJ1-2,TRBV12-2,CASRPRGRPSNGYTF
TRBJ1-2,TRBV7-2,CASSLVEGLGGYTF
TRBJ2-2,TRBV9,CASSVEPQDSRPDTGELFF
TRBJ2-3,TRBV29-1,CSADGTITRDTQYF
TRBJ2-7,TRBV20-1,CSASWTGSSYEQYF
TRBJ1-1,TRBV2,CASTSALSRTTEAFF
TRBJ1-6,TRBV4-3,CASSQDPPRSYNSPLHF
TRBJ2-5,TRBV7-9,CASSLTLSGGETQYF
TRBJ1-1,TRBV3-1/TRBV3-2,CASSQPPGNYEAFF
TRBJ2-5,TRBV7-2,CASSLRGTSGQETQYF
TRBJ2-3,TRBV5-4,CASSLEGTKYF
TRBJ1-2,TRBV9,CASSVGGYGYTF
TRBJ1-1,TRBV30,CAWSVRGGTEAFF
TRBJ2-7,TRBV14,CASSQVSGLPFEQYF
TRBJ1-2,TRBV19,CASTGGGQLHGYTF
TRBJ1-3,TRBV18,CASSPQAGFGNTIYF
TRBJ1-2,TRBV23-1,CASSHIDGYTF
TRBJ1-6,TRBV15,CATSKAGARHNSPLHF
TRBJ2-7,TRBV7-8,CASSYRGTTGEVRYEQYF
TRBJ1-5,TRBV9,CANWDRDCNQPQHF
TRBJ1-2,TRBV30,CAWGRTGANYGYTF
TRBJ1-2,TRBV10-2,CASSERGSNYGYTF
TRBJ2-7,TRBV18,CASSRGVLGTYEQYF
TRBJ2-5,TRBV25-1,CASSDYVGREETQYF
TRBJ2-7,TRBV3-1/TRBV3-2,CASSQSSYEQYF
TRBJ1-1,TRBV7-3,CASSPLGQGLTEAFF
TRBJ1-6,TRBV5-6,CASSLEGRASRSPLHF
TRBJ2-3,TRBV24-1,CATSESASGATDTQYF
TRBJ1-2,TRBV7-2,CASSLMGREGYGYTF
TRBJ2-5,TRBV21-1,CASSNCETQYF
TRBJ2-3,TRBV5-1,CASRGGPSTDTQYF